This T cell receptor beta chain is drawn from a study of blood T cell repertoires in COVID-19 (dated by TCRdb to 2020 to 2021). In the study overall: Collaborator samples came from the United States, Italy and Spain and covered acute and convalescent phases of COVID-19. Deeply sampled blood TCRbeta repertoires from subjects exposed to, actively infected with, or recovered from COVID-19 were included in the dataset. Where HLA class I and class II types were available, the types were taken from metadata supplied by the sample provider, not from assay-based typing. The samples were drawn from the first 160 participants of the ongoing ImmuneRACE study and from 1,254 subjects provided by 6 global collaborators. Sample metadata almost always included a de-identified subject ID, COVID-19 status, age in years and sex. The material from the prospective study consisted of cDNA or gDNA derived from T cells, B-cell-depleted T cells, or PBMCs. A freely available public database, intended as a resource for researchers studying the immune response to SARS-CoV-2, is where the repertoires were released. The paper's findings and limits, for the study overall: How much clinical and demographic metadata was included differed by source and by participant, and the metadata was provided uncurated.

Comments on this clone: What this receptor recognizes is not known. Base-call qualities are not available, and no considerably larger clone is one nucleotide away.

Enrolling through a virtual design, the prospective study's participants ranged in age from about 18 to 89 years and lived across roughly 23 United States geographic areas. In the prospective study, participants were assigned to cohorts based on the clinical history participants reported in a screening survey and a study questionnaire. A participant counted as exposed if, within 2 weeks of entering the study, that participant had been in contact with someone who had a PCR-confirmed or clinician-diagnosed COVID-19 case. In the prospective study, mobile phlebotomists collected whole blood, serum and a nasopharyngeal or oropharyngeal swab from each participant. Prospective study participants could optionally give additional blood draws and questionnaires over an approximately 2-month period. Blood samples from the prospective study were shipped frozen or at room temperature prior to DNA extraction.

The CDR3 numbers 12 residues from cysteine through phenylalanine. Of all the DNA, just the CDR3 is kept, 36 bases in frame from base 1. The germline V gene gives CDR1 as MDHEN and CDR2 as SYDVKM. Deletion took 8 bases off V and 9 bases off J, with a span of 14 bases between the germline ends. TCRbeta CDR3 regions were amplified from genomic DNA by means of the immunoSEQ Assay, a bias-controlled multiplex PCR. In the paper's pipeline: Within the assay, amplification of reference gene primers was used to estimate how many nucleated cells each sample contained. To quantify the absolute abundance of each unique TCRbeta CDR3 rearrangement, sequence reads were collapsed and filtered. For each sample, productive Simpson clonality was calculated as the square root of Simpson's diversity index over productive rearrangements. Held by TCRdb, this immuneACCESS table contains in-frame sequences only and omits some clones. Under half of the omission traces to an unresolved V gene where checked; the cause of the rest is unknown. For V, J and clone size, that table is used; D and trimming come from the DNA. The sample yields 250,000 or so clones; around 90% were counted once. The top ten hold about 3% of the sample.

This receptor was taken from a man aged 35-49 years who had been exposed to COVID-19. Sequencing was carried out using PBMCs or T cells enriched from blood (not recorded which). The sequence is built from TRBV28 and TRBJ1-5; D gene: possibly TRBD1, on 5 matching bases. The nucleotides read TGTGCCAGCGTGTCGGGGGTACGGCCCCAGCATTTT. This gives the protein CASVSGVRPQHF.